What follows are 17 T cell receptor beta chains derived from one specimen sequenced in a study of cytomegalovirus exposure and HLA in healthy donors. The PCR was carried out with 60 Vbeta primers and 13 Jbeta primers. Using immunoSEQ multiplex PCR, the repertoire was profiled, and TCRdb retains in-frame clones only, with some absent. The sample consists of some 90,000 clones, 65% to 80% of them appearing once. Specimen: PBMCs. The receptors were sampled from a female donor in good health and CMV-seropositive.

The gene calls are TRBV4-3 and TRBJ2-2, with 10 positions matching TRBD2. The CDR3 runs 16 residues. The V gene's germline CDR1 is LGHNA and CDR2 YSLEER. With V trimmed by 4 bases and J by 1 base, 3 bases remained unmatched. CDR3 DNA: TGCGCCAGCAGCCTAGCGGGGGGAAAGAACACCGGGGAGCTGTTTTTT. It translates to CASSLAGGKNTGELFF.

This chain uses TRBV10-3 with TRBJ2-3; D gene unclear. The germline CDR1 and CDR2 sequences are ENHRY and SYGVKD. This CDR3 comprises 13 residues. V lost 4 bases, J lost 0 bases, and 5 bases lay in between. In DNA, the CDR3 is TGTGCCATCAGTGCACTTAGCACAGATACGCAGTATTTT. Encoded protein: CAISALSTDTQYF.

The rearrangement joins TRBV28 to TRBJ1-2, with D possibly TRBD1 on 6 matching bases. Trimming left V 6 bases short and J 3 bases short, with 14 bases between. CDR1 and CDR2 (germline): MDHEN, SYDVKM. The CDR3 contains 14 residues. CDR3 sequence reads: CASRLRGFDYGYTF. The CDR3 bases are TGTGCCAGCAGACTAAGGGGGTTTGACTATGGCTACACCTTC.

The chain carries TRBV5-6 and TRBJ2-7; D unresolved. This CDR3 has 14 residues. CDR1 SGHDT and CDR2 YYEEEE come from the germline V gene. Trimming pared 3 bases from V and 3 bases from J, leaving 13 bases between. The CDR3 coding sequence is TGTGCCAGCAGCTCGGGTTCCTGGGTCTACGAGCAGTACTTC. This sequence encodes CASSSGSWVYEQYF.

The gene calls are TRBV19 and TRBJ1-1; D unresolved. This CDR3 has 13 amino acids. CDR1 is LNHDA and CDR2 is SQIVND in the germline V gene (reference sequence). V gave up 3 bases and J gave up 4 bases, with 9 bases separating them. The CDR3 coding sequence is TGTGCCAGTAGTATGACTTCGGGCACTGAAGCTTTCTTT. Amino acid sequence: CASSMTSGTEAFF.

This chain connects TRBV28 to TRBJ1-1, with 8 positions matching TRBD1. The germline V gene encodes CDR1 MDHEN and CDR2 SYDVKM. With 4 bases clipped from V and 12 bases from J, the junction kept 4 bases outside the gene matches. This CDR3 is 11 amino acids long. CDR3 amino acids: CASSSRTGPFF. In DNA form, the CDR3 reads TGTGCCAGCAGTTCCCGGACAGGGCCTTTCTTT.

The chain is built from TRBV7-6 and TRBJ2-1, with D possibly TRBD2 on 6 matching bases. V was cut by 0 bases and J by 8 bases, with 8 bases left in between. This CDR3 has 13 residues. CDR1 and CDR2 (germline): SGHVS, FNYEAQ. CDR3: CASSLAGSYEQFF. The CDR3 DNA follows: TGTGCCAGCAGCTTAGCCGGGAGCTATGAGCAGTTCTTC. Looking up the rest from reference TRBV7-6 and TRBJ2-1 gives the full variable domain: GAGVSQSPRYKVTKRGQDVALRCDPISGHVSLYWYRQALGQGPEFLTYFNYEAQQDKSGLPNDRFSAERPEGSISTLTIQRTEQRDSAMYRCASSLAGSYEQFFGPGTRLTVL.

This sequence joins TRBV6-5 and TRBJ2-1, with 10 positions matching TRBD2. CDR1 and CDR2 from the germline V gene are MNHEY and SVGAGI. The V gene end was trimmed by 7 bases and the J gene end by 5 bases; junction bases not matched to a gene: 8. The CDR3 consists of 15 residues. Here the CDR3 DNA reads TGTGCCAGCACCGAAGCGGGGGGGCCCCACAATGAGCAGTTCTTC. This gives the protein CASTEAGGPHNEQFF.

This clone has only a few counts. The V call is TRBV6-1, the J call TRBJ2-7; TRBD1 aligns across 8 bases. The V and J ends lost 5 bases and 10 bases, in that order; junction bases with no gene match: 13. The CDR3 spans 14 residues. The germline V gene has CDR1 MNHNS and CDR2 SASEGT. The CDR3 sequence: CASSMTNQGQGQYF. For the CDR3, the DNA is TGTGCCAGCAGTATGACGAACCAAGGACAGGGTCAGTACTTC.

This clone was picked up a small number of times. This sequence joins TRBV6-1 and TRBJ1-1; D remains ambiguous. The V end lost 5 bases, the J end lost 1 base, and 11 bases lay between the germline ends. Germline CDR1 MNHNS, CDR2 SASEGT. The CDR3 sequence is 14 residues long. The CDR3 protein is CASSIWRENTEAFF. CDR3 bases: TGTGCCAGCAGTATATGGAGGGAGAACACTGAAGCTTTCTTT.

This clone was recorded once. The rearrangement joins TRBV27 to TRBJ2-5; D gene ambiguous. This CDR3 contains 13 residues. The germline V and J ends were trimmed by 4 bases and 4 bases, with 10 bases remaining between them. Germline lookup yields CDR1 MNHEY and CDR2 SMNVEV (reference sequence). The CDR3 is CASSSTPRETQYF. The CDR3 bases are TGTGCCAGCAGTTCGACTCCCCGAGAGACCCAGTACTTC.

The chain has TRBV10-1 and TRBJ2-2; possibly TRBD2 for D (5 bases). This CDR3 is 15 amino acids long. V lost 4 bases and J lost 3, with 12 bases in between. CDR1 and CDR2 from the germline V gene are WNHNN and SYGVQD (reference sequence). The CDR3 loop reads CASSGYGVDTGELFF. CDR3 nucleotides: TGCGCCAGCAGTGGTTACGGGGTGGACACCGGGGAGCTGTTTTTT.

J is TRBJ2-2 and V is TRBV5-4, with 10 bases aligning to TRBD2. The CDR3 runs 15 residues. Germline V lookup: CDR1 SGHNT, CDR2 YYREEE (reference sequence). Trimming cost V 4 bases and J 5 bases; bases outside gene matches: 5. The CDR3 is CASSASGSGTGELFF. In nucleotides, the CDR3 is TGTGCCAGCAGCGCTAGCGGGAGTGGGACCGGGGAGCTGTTTTTT. Full variable domain (rest looked up from reference TRBV5-4 and TRBJ2-2): ETGVTQSPTHLIKTRGQQVTLRCSSQSGHNTVSWYQQALGQGPQFIFQYYREEENGRGNFPPRFSGLQFPNYSSELNVNALELDDSALYLCASSASGSGTGELFFGEGSRLTVL.

V usage is TRBV5-1 and J usage is TRBJ2-4, with 7 positions matching TRBD1. The CDR3 totals 14 residues. Germline CDR1 is SGHRS and CDR2 is YFSETQ. Losses at the gene ends were 3 bases for V and 5 bases for J; bases not matched to a gene: 5. In nucleotides, the CDR3 is TGCGCCAGCAGCTCCCCCGGGACAGAAAACATTCAGTACTTC. Its protein product is CASSSPGTENIQYF. Full variable domain (remainder filled in from reference TRBV5-1 and TRBJ2-4): KAGVTQTPRYLIKTRGQQVTLSCSPISGHRSVSWYQQTPGQGLQFLFEYFSETQRNKGNFPGRFSGRQFSNSRSEMNVSTLELGDSALYLCASSSPGTENIQYFGAGTRLSVL.

The gene calls are TRBV6-6 and TRBJ2-5, with D perhaps matching TRBD1 (6 bases). The germline V and J ends were trimmed by 0 bases and 4 bases, with 12 bases remaining between them. The length of the CDR3 is 15 residues. Germline assignment: CDR1 MNHNY and CDR2 SVGAGI (reference sequence). The CDR3 DNA follows: TGTGCCAGCAGTTACTCGAACAGGGATGGAGAGACCCAGTACTTC. Translation gives CASSYSNRDGETQYF.

The rearrangement uses TRBV4-1 and TRBJ1-5; tentatively, D is TRBD1 (5 bases). The CDR3 extends over 12 amino acids. Germline CDR1 reads MGHRA; CDR2 reads YSYEKL. V gave up 4 bases and J gave up 11 bases, with 12 bases separating them. DNA of the CDR3: TGCGCCAGCAGCCCCCCTCCAGGGACCCAGCATTTT. Amino acids: CASSPPPGTQHF.

The chain combines TRBV28 with TRBJ1-1; D remains ambiguous. Germline CDR1 is MDHEN and CDR2 is SYDVKM. The V and J ends lost 5 bases and 5 bases respectively, with 9 bases between them. This CDR3 comprises 12 residues. The CDR3 sequence is CASSPHGTEAFF. As DNA, the CDR3 is TGTGCCAGCAGTCCTCACGGGACTGAAGCTTTCTTT.